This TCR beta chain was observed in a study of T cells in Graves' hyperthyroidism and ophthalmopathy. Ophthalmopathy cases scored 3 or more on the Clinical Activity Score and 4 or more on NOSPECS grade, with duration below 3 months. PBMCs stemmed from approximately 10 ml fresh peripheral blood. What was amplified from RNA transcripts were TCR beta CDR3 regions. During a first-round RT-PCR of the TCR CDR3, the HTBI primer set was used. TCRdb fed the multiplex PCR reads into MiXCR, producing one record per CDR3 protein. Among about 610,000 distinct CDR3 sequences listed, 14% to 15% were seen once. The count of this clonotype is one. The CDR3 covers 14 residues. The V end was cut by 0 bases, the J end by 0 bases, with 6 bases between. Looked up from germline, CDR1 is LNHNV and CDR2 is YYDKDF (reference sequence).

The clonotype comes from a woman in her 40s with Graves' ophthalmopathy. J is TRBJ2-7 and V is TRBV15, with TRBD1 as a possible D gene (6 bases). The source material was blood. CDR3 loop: CATSREQGSYEQYF. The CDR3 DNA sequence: TGTGCCACCAGCAGAGAACAGGGCTCCTACGAGCAGTACTTC.